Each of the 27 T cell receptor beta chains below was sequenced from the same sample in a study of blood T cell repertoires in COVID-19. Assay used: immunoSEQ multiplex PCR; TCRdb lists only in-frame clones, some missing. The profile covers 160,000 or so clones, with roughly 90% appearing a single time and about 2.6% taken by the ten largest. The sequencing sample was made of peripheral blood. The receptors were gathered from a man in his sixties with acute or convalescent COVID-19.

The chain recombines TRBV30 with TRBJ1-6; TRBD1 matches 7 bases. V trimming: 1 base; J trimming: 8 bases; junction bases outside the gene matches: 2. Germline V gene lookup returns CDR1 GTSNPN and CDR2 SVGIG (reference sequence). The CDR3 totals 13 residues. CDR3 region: CAWSGTGYSPLHF. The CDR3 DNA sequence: TGTGCCTGGAGTGGGACAGGCTATTCACCCCTCCACTTT.

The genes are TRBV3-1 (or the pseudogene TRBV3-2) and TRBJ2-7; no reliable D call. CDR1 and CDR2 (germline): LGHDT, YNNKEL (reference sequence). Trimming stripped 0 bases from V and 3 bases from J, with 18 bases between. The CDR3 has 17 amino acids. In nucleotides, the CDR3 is TGTGCCAGCAGCCAAGATGTTCCTTTACGACGCGGCTACGAGCAGTACTTC. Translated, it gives CASSQDVPLRRGYEQYF.

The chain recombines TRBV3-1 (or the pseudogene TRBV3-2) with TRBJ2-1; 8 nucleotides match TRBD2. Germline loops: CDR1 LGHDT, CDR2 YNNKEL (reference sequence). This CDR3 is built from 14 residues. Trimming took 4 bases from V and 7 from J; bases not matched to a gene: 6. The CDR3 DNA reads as TGTGCCAGCAGCCTGGTGGAGCGGGGGAATGAGCAGTTCTTC. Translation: CASSLVERGNEQFF.

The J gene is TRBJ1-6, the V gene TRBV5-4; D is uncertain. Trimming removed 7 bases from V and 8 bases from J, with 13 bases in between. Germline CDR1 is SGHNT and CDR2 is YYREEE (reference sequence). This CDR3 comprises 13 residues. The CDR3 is CASGQPGYSPLHF. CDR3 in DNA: TGTGCCAGCGGGCAGCCCGGATATTCACCCCTCCACTTT.

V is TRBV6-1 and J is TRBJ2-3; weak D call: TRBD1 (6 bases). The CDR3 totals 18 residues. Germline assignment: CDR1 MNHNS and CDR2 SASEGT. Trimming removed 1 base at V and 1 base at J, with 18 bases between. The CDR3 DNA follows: TGTGCCAGCAGTGAAGACTCGCCATTTAGACAGGGCACAGATACGCAGTATTTT. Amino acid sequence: CASSEDSPFRQGTDTQYF.

CDR3 sequence: CASSLGQGGGYTF. The CDR3 nucleotides are TGTGCCAGCAGCTTAGGGCAGGGTGGAGGCTACACCTTC. The genes are TRBV7-2 and TRBJ1-2; tentatively, D is TRBD1 (5 bases). Trimming cost V 1 base and J 8 bases, with 11 bases left between them. Germline V gives CDR1 SGHTA, CDR2 FQGNSA. CDR3 length equals 13 residues.

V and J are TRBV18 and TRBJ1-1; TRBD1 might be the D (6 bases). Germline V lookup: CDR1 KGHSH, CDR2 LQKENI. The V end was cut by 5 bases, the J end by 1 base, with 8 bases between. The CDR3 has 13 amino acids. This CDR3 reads CASSADRNTEAFF. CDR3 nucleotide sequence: TGTGCCAGCTCAGCGGACAGGAACACTGAAGCTTTCTTT.

The CDR3 loop reads CASSVVAGGLAKNIQYF. The CDR3, as DNA: TGTGCCAGCAGTGTGGTAGCGGGGGGCCTAGCCAAAAACATTCAGTACTTC. V is TRBV2 and J is TRBJ2-4; 10 nucleotides match TRBD2. Germline trimming cut 4 bases from V and 0 bases from J; bases unmatched to any gene: 6. The CDR3 is 17 amino acids. Germline loops: CDR1 SNHLY, CDR2 FYNNEI.

This chain's CDR3 is CASSSDGSSYNEQFF. In nucleotides, the CDR3 is TGTGCCAGCAGTTCTGACGGGAGCTCCTACAATGAGCAGTTCTTC. V and J are TRBV27 and TRBJ2-1; D perhaps matches TRBD2 (6 bases). Between the trimmed V and J ends, which lost 4 bases and 0 bases, there was a span of 10 bases. CDR1 is MNHEY, CDR2 SMNVEV, per germline (reference sequence). The CDR3 has 15 residues.

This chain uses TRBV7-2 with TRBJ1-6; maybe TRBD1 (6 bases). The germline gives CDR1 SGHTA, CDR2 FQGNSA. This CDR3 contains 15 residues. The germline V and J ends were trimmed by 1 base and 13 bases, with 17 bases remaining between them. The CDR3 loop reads CASSLEGRGTSPLHF. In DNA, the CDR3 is TGTGCCAGCAGCTTAGAGGGCAGGGGTACGTCTCCCCTCCACTTT.

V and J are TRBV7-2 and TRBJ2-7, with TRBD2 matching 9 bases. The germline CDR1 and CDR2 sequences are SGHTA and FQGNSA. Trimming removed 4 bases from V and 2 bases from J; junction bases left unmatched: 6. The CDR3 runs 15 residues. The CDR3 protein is CASSSVAGVTYEQYF. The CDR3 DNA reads TGTGCCAGCAGCTCAGTAGCGGGGGTGACCTACGAGCAGTACTTC.

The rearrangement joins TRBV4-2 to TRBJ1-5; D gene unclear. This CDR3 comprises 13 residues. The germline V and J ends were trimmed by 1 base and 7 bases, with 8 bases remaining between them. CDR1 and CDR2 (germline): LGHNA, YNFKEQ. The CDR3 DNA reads TGTGCCAGCAGCCAAGCCAAGAGGCAGCCCCAGCATTTT. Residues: CASSQAKRQPQHF.

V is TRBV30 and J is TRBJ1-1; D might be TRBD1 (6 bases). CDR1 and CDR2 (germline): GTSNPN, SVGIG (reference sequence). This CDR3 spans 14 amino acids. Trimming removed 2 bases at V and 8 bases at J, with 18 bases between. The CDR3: CAWSTLVGGGEAFF. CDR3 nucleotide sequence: TGTGCCTGGAGTACTTTGGTGGGAGGGGGGGAAGCTTTCTTT.

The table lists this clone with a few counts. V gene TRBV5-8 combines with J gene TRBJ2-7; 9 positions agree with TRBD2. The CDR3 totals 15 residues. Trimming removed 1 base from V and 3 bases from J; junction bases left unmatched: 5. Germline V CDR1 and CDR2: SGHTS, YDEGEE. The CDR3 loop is CASSLSLAGIYEQYF. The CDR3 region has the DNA TGTGCCAGCAGCTTGAGCCTAGCGGGGATCTACGAGCAGTACTTC.

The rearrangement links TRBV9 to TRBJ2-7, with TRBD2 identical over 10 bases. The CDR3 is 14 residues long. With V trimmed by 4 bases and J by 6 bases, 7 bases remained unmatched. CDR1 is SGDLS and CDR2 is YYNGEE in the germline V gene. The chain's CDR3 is CASSLERGGGEQYF. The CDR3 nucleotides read TGTGCCAGCAGCCTAGAGCGGGGGGGTGGCGAGCAGTACTTC. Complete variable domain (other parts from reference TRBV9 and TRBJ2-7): DSGVTQTPKHLITATGQRVTLRCSPRSGDLSVYWYQQSLDQGLQFLIQYYNGEERAKGNILERFSAQQFPDLHSELNLSSLELGDSALYFCASSLERGGGEQYFGPGTRLTVT.

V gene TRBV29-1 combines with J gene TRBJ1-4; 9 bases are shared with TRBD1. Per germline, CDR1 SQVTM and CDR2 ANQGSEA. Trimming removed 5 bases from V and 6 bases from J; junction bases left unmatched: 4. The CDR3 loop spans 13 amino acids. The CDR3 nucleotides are TGCAGCGTTTGGACAGGGGCAGATGAAAAACTGTTTTTT. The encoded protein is CSVWTGADEKLFF.

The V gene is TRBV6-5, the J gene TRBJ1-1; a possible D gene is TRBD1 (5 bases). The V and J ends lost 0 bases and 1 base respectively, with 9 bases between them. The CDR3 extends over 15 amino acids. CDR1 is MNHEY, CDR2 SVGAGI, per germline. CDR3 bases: TGTGCCAGCAGTTACTCGGAACAGGCGAACACTGAAGCTTTCTTT. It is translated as CASSYSEQANTEAFF.

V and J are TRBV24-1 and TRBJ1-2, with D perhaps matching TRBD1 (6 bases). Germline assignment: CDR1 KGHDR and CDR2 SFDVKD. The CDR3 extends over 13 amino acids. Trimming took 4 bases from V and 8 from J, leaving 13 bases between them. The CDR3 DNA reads TGTGCCACCAGTGAGGGGGGGGCAGGAGGCTACACCTTC. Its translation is CATSEGGAGGYTF.

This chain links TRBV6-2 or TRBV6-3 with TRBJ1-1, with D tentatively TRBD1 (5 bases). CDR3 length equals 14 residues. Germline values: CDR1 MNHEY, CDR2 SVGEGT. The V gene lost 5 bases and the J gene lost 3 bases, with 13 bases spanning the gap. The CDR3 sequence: CASSPGGIDTEAFF. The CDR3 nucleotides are TGTGCCAGCAGTCCGGGGGGTATTGACACTGAAGCTTTCTTT.

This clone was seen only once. This CDR3 is CASKRGGTYEQYF. The CDR3 bases are TGTGCCAGTAAGCGGGGGGGAACCTACGAGCAGTACTTC. V is TRBV7-2 and J is TRBJ2-7, with TRBD2 matching 10 bases. From germline, CDR1 is SGHTA and CDR2 FQGNSA. V dropped 9 bases and J dropped 2; count of bases not matched to a gene: 4. The CDR3 consists of 13 residues.

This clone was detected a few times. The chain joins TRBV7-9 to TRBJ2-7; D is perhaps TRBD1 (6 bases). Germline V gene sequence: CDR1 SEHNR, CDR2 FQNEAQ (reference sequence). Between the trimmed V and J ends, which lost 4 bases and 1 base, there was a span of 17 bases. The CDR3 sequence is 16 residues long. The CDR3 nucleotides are TGTGCCAGCAGCTCAGGCACCGGGACAAAGTCCTACGAGCAGTACTTC. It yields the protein CASSSGTGTKSYEQYF.

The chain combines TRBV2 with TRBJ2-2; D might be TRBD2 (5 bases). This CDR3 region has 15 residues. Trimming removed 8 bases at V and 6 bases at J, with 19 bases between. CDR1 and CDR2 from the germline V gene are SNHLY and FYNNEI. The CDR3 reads CASGASSKAPGELFF. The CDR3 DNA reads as TGTGCCAGCGGTGCCTCTAGCAAAGCCCCCGGGGAGCTGTTTTTT.

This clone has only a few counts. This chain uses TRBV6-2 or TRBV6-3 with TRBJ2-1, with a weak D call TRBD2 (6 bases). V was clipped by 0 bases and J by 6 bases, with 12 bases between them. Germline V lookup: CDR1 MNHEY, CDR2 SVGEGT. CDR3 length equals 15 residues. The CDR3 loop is CASSYSSLARNEQFF. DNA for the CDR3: TGTGCCAGCAGTTACTCGAGTCTAGCGCGCAATGAGCAGTTCTTC.

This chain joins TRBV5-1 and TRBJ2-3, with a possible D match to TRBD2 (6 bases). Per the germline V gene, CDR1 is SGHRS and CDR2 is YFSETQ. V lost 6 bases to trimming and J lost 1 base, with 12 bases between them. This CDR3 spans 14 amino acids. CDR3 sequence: CASTGRTGTDTQYF. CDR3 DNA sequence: TGCGCCAGCACGGGGAGGACTGGCACAGATACGCAGTATTTT.

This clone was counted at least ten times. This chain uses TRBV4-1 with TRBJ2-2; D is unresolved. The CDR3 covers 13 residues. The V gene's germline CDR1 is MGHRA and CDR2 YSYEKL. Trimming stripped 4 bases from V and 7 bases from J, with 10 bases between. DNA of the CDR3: TGCGCCAGCAGCCTAGATGCGGTCGGGGAGCTGTTTTTT. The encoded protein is CASSLDAVGELFF.

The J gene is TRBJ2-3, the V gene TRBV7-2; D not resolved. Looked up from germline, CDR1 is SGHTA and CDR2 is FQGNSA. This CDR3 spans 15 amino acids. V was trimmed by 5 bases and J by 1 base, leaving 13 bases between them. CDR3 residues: CASSPIEAGTDTQYF. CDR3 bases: TGTGCCAGCAGCCCCATTGAGGCGGGCACAGATACGCAGTATTTT.

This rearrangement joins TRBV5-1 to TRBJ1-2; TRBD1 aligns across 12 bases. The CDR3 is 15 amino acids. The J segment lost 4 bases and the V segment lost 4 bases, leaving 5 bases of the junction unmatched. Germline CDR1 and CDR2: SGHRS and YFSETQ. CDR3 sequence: CASSPGTGGPYGYTF. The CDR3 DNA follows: TGCGCCAGCAGCCCCGGGACAGGGGGCCCCTATGGCTACACCTTC.